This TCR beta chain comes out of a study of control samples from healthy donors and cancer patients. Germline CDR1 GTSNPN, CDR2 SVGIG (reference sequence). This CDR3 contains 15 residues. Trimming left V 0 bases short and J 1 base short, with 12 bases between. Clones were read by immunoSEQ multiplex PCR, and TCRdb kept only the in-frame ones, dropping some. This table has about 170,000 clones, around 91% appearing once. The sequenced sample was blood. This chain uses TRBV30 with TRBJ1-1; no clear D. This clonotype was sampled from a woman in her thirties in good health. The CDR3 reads CAWSVLLAKNTEAFF. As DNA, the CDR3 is TGTGCCTGGAGTGTCTTACTGGCGAAGAACACTGAAGCTTTCTTT.